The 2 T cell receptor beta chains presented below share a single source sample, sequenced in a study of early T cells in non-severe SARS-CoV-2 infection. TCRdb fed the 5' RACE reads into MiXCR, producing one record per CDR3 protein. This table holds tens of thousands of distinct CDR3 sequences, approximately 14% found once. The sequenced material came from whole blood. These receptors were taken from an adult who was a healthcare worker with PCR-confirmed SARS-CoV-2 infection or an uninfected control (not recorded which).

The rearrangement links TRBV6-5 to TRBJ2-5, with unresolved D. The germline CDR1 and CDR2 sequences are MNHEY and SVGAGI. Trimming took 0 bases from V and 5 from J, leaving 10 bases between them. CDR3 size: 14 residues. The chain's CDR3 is CASSYSHGPETQYF. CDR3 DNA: TGTGCCAGCAGTTACTCTCACGGTCCGGAGACCCAGTACTTC.

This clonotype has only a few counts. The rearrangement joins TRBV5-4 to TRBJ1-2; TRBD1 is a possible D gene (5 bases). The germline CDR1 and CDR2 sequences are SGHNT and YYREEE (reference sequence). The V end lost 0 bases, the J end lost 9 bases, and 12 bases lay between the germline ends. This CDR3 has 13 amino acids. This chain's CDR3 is CASSLVGDLRYTF. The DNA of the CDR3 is TGTGCCAGCAGCTTGGTAGGGGACCTGCGCTACACCTTC.